There are many counts of the clone carrying this TCR beta chain. Its antigen is undetermined. The length of the CDR3 is 15 residues. Germline-derived CDR1 and CDR2 are SGDLS and YYNGEE. The ends were cut back, 0 bases at V and 1 base at J, with 9 bases in the middle. This record comes from a study of molecular identifiers for immune sequencing clone quantification. Study observations and caveats: Whereas clones above 20 RNA copies held under 1% of naive-cell molecules, they held over 98% of effector molecules.

TCRdb analysed the PCR reads with MiXCR anew, one entry per CDR3 protein. The top ten hold roughly 0.83% of the sample, which has some 680,000 distinct CDR3 sequences, 25% seen once. The source material was naive CD8+ T cells from blood, with Jurkat cell RNA spiked in. Subset here: FACS-sorted CD8+CD4-CCR7+CD45RA+ naive T cells. The chain uses TRBV9 and TRBJ2-3; D unresolved. This TCR was sampled from a human donor in good health. Some libraries in this study had Jurkat cell RNA spiked in. The CDR3 spells CASSVATVGTDTQYF. Here the CDR3 DNA reads TGTGCCAGCAGCGTAGCGACTGTTGGCACAGATACGCAGTATTTT. The full variable domain, in which reference TRBV9 and TRBJ2-3 provide the parts outside the CDR3, is DSGVTQTPKHLITATGQRVTLRCSPRSGDLSVYWYQQSLDQGLQFLIQYYNGEERAKGNILERFSAQQFPDLHSELNLSSLELGDSALYFCASSVATVGTDTQYFGPGTRLTVL.